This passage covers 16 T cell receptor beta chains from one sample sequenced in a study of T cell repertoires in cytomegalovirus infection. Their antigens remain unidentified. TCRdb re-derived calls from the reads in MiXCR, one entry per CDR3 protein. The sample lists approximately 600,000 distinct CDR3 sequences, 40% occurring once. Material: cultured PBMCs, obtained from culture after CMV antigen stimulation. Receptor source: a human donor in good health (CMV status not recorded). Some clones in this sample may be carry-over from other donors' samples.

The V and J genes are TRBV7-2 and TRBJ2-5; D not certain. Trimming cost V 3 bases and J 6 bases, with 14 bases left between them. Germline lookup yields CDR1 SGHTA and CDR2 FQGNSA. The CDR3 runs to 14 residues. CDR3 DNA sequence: TGTGCCAGCAGCTTGAACGCGGAACCGAAGACCCAGTACTTC. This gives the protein CASSLNAEPKTQYF.

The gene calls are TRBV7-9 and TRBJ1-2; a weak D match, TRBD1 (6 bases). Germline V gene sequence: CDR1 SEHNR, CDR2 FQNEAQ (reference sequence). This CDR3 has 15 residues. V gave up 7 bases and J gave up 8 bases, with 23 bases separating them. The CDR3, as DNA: TGTGCCAGCAACCAAGGGGTGGGGGCCCGGACAGGCTACACCTTC. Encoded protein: CASNQGVGARTGYTF. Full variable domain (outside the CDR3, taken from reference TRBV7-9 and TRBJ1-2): DTGVSQNPRHKITKRGQNVTFRCDPISEHNRLYWYRQTLGQGPEFLTYFQNEAQLEKSRLLSDRFSAERPKGSFSTLEIQRTEQGDSAMYLCASNQGVGARTGYTFGSGTRLTVV.

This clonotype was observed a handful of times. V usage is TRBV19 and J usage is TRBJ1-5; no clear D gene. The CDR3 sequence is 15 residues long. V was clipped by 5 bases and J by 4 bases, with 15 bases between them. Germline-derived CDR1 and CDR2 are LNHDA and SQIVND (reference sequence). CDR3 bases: TGTGCCAGTAGTGATCGAGGGATGGGTAATCAGCCCCAGCATTTT. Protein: CASSDRGMGNQPQHF. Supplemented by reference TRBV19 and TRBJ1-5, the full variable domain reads DGGITQSPKYLFRKEGQNVTLSCEQNLNHDAMYWYRQDPGQGLRLIYYSQIVNDFQKGDIAEGYSVSREKKESFPLTVTSAQKNPTAFYLCASSDRGMGNQPQHFGDGTRLSIL.

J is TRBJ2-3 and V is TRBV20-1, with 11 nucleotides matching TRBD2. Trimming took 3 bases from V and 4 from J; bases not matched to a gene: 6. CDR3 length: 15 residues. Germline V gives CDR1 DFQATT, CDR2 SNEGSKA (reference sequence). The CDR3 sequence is CSASTTSGTPDTQYF. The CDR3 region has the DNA TGCAGTGCTAGTACGACTAGCGGGACCCCAGATACGCAGTATTTT.

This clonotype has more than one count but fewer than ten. The CDR3 DNA reads TGTGCCAGCAGCGCCTTCGGGACAGTCCCTAGCACAGATACGCAGTATTTT. Protein product: CASSAFGTVPSTDTQYF. This sequence joins TRBV7-9 and TRBJ2-3; 7 bases align to TRBD1. Trimming took 5 bases from V and 0 from J; bases not matched to a gene: 11. The germline gives CDR1 SEHNR, CDR2 FQNEAQ (reference sequence). This CDR3 is built from 17 residues. Full variable domain (remainder filled in from reference TRBV7-9 and TRBJ2-3): DTGVSQNPRHKITKRGQNVTFRCDPISEHNRLYWYRQTLGQGPEFLTYFQNEAQLEKSRLLSDRFSAERPKGSFSTLEIQRTEQGDSAMYLCASSAFGTVPSTDTQYFGPGTRLTVL.

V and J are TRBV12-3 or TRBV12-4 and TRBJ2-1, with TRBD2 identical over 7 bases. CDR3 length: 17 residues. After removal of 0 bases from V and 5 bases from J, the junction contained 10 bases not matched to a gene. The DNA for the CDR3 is TGTGCCAGCAGTTTAGCGAGGGGAGGGTTGGGACACAATGAGCAGTTCTTC. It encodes CASSLARGGLGHNEQFF.

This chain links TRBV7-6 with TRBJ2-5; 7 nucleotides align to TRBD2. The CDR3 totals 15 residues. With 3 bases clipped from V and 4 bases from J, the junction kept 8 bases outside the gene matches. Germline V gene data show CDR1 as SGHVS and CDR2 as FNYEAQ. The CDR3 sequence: CASSFRGSLPETQYF. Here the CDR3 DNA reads TGTGCCAGCAGCTTCCGCGGGAGTCTCCCAGAGACCCAGTACTTC.

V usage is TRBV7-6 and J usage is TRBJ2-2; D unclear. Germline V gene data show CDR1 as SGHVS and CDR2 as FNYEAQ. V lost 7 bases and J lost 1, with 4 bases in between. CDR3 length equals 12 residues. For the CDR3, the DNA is TGTGCCAGCACCCAGAACACCGGGGAGCTGTTTTTT. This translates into CASTQNTGELFF.

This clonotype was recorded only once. CDR3 in amino acids: CASSQVSGAYTEAFF. In DNA form, the CDR3 reads TGTGCCAGCAGCCAAGTATCGGGAGCGTACACTGAAGCTTTCTTT. The rearrangement joins TRBV14 to TRBJ1-1; no clear D gene. Deletions cut 1 base from V and 3 bases from J, with 12 bases between. Germline values: CDR1 SGHDN, CDR2 FVKESK. This CDR3 spans 15 amino acids. Together with reference TRBV14 and TRBJ1-1, the CDR3 gives the full variable domain: EAGVTQFPSHSVIEKGQTVTLRCDPISGHDNLYWYRRVMGKEIKFLLHFVKESKQDESGMPNNRFLAERTGGTYSTLKVQPAELEDSGVYFCASSQVSGAYTEAFFGQGTRLTVV.

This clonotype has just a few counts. CDR3 residues: CASSPDGTENSNEQFF. CDR3 sequence (DNA): TGTGCCAGCTCCCCTGACGGGACAGAGAACTCCAATGAGCAGTTCTTC. V usage is TRBV7-9 and J usage is TRBJ2-1; the match to TRBD1 covers 7 bases. The CDR3 has 16 amino acids. Germline V gene data show CDR1 as SEHNR and CDR2 as FQNEAQ (reference sequence). The junction had 16 bases not matched to a gene; V was cut back by 8 bases and J by 6 bases.

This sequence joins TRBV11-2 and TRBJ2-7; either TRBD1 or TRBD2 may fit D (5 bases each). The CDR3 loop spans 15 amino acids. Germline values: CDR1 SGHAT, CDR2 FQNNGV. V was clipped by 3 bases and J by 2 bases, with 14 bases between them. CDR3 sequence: CASSLDGAPPYEQYF. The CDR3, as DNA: TGTGCCAGCAGCTTGGACGGGGCCCCTCCCTACGAGCAGTACTTC.

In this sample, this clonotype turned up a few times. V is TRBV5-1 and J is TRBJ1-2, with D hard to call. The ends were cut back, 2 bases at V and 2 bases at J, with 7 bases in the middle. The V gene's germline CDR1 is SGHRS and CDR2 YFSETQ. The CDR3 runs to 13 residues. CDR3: CASSFQSNYGYTF. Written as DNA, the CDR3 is TGCGCCAGCAGCTTCCAATCGAACTATGGCTACACCTTC.

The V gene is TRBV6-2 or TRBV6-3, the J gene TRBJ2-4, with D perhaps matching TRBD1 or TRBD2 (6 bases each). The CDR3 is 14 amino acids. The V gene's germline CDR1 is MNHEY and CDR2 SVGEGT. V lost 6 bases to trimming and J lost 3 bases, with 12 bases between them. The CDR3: CASSRTAGKNIQYF. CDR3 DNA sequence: TGTGCCAGCAGCCGGACAGCGGGCAAAAACATTCAGTACTTC.

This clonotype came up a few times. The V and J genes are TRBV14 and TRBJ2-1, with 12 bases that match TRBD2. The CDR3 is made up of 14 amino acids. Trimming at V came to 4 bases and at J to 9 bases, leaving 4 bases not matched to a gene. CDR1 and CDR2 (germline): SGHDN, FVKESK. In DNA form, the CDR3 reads TGTGCCAGCAGCCGACTAGCGGGAGAGAGTGAGCAGTTCTTC. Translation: CASSRLAGESEQFF.

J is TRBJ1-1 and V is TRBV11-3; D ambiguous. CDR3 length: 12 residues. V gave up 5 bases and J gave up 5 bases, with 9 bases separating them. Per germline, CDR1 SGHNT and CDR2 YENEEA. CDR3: CASSKGPTEAFF. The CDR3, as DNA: TGTGCCAGCAGCAAAGGGCCAACTGAAGCTTTCTTT. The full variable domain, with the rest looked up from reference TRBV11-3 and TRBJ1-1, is EAGVVQSPRYKIIEKKQPVAFWCNPISGHNTLYWYLQNLGQGPELLIRYENEEAVDDSQLPKDRFSAERLKGVDSTLKIQPAELGDSAVYLCASSKGPTEAFFGQGTRLTVV.

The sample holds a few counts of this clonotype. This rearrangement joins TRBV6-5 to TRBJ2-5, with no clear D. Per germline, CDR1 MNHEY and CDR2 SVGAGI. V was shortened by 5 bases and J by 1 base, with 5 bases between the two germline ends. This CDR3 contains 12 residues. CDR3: CASSGPQETQYF. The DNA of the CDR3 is TGTGCCAGCAGTGGACCCCAAGAGACCCAGTACTTC.